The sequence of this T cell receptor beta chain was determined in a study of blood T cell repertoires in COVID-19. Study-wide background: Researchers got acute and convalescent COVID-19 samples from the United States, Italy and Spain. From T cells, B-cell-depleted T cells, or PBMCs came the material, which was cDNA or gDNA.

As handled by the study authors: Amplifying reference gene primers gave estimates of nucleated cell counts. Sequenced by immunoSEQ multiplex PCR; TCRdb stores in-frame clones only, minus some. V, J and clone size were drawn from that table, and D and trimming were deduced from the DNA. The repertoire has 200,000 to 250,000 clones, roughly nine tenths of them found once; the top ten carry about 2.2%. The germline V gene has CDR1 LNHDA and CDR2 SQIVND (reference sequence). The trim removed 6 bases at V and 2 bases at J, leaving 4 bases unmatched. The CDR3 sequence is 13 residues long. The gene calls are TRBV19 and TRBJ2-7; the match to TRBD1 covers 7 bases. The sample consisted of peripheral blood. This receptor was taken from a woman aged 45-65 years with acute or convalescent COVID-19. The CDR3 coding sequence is TGTGCCAGTAGCCGGGACAGAACCTACGAGCAGTACTTC. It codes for CASSRDRTYEQYF.